One sample yielded the 30 T cell receptor beta chains listed below, sequenced in a study of Graves' ophthalmopathy and Graves' hyperthyroidism. RNA served as the template for amplifying TCR beta CDR3 regions. In the first round, RT-PCR was carried out with HTBI primers, and a multiplex PCR formed the second round. Each CDR3 protein gets one entry after TCRdb re-called the multiplex PCR reads with MiXCR. Of about 390,000 distinct CDR3 sequences in the sample, about 18% were seen once. The sample comprised peripheral blood. Source of these receptors: an adult woman with stable Graves' hyperthyroidism.

This clonotype appeared many times. This chain connects TRBV20-1 to TRBJ2-5; 13 bases line up with TRBD2. V lost 2 bases, J lost 4 bases, and 7 bases stayed unmatched. Germline V gene lookup returns CDR1 DFQATT and CDR2 SNEGSKA (reference sequence). This CDR3 has 16 residues. The CDR3 reads CSARSTSGRAGETQYF. For the CDR3, the DNA is TGCAGTGCTAGAAGCACTAGCGGGAGGGCTGGAGAGACCCAGTACTTC.

At least ten counts were recorded for this clonotype. The chain combines TRBV29-1 with TRBJ2-5; the match to TRBD1 covers 8 bases. Germline V CDR1 and CDR2: SQVTM, ANQGSEA. CDR3 length: 11 amino acids. V was pared by 8 bases and J by 5 bases, with 4 bases of the junction left unmatched. CDR3 DNA sequence: TGCAGCACCCGGACAGGGGAGACCCAGTACTTC. This codes for CSTRTGETQYF.

This clonotype was counted at least ten times. One base away lies a much larger clone, so this may be a sequencing read error. The chain combines TRBV12-3 or TRBV12-4 with TRBJ1-1; D unclear. Between the trimmed V and J ends, which lost 3 bases and 4 bases, there was a span of 9 bases. The length of the CDR3 is 13 residues. CDR3 in DNA: TGTGCCAGCAGTTTGAGGAGAAGCACTGAAGCTTTCTTT. This encodes CASSLRRSTEAFF.

This clonotype was detected ten times or more. The V call is TRBV10-1, the J call TRBJ1-1; a possible D gene is TRBD1 (5 bases). The CDR3 extends over 13 amino acids. Germline V gene sequence: CDR1 WNHNN, CDR2 SYGVQD (reference sequence). V lost 8 bases to trimming and J lost 2 bases, with 12 bases between them. The CDR3 nucleotides are TGCGCCAGCTCAAGGGGTCACAACACTGAAGCTTTCTTT. Translation: CASSRGHNTEAFF.

Of note for this clonotype: This may be a read error: a much more frequent sequence differs by one nucleotide. The chain joins TRBV7-2 to TRBJ2-4, with 8 bases aligning to TRBD2. The CDR3 covers 16 residues. Germline CDR1 SGHTA, CDR2 FQGNSA. The DNA of the CDR3 is TGTGCCAGCAGCTTATCTGGACTAGCTGCCAAAAACATTAAGTACTTC. Translated: CASSLSGLAAKNIKYF.

This clonotype was seen repeatedly, ten times or more. The chain combines TRBV10-3 with TRBJ1-5; D unclear. CDR3 length equals 15 residues. The germline V gene encodes CDR1 ENHRY and CDR2 SYGVKD. V dropped 0 bases and J dropped 3 bases, with 9 bases sitting between them. The CDR3 protein is CAISESGLFNQPQHF. CDR3 sequence (DNA): TGTGCCATCAGTGAGTCAGGTCTATTCAATCAGCCCCAGCATTTT.

Many counts were recorded for this clonotype. The genes are TRBV10-3 and TRBJ2-5, with 10 bases that match TRBD2. The CDR3 sequence is 18 residues long. Trimming took 2 bases from V and 3 from J; bases not matched to a gene: 12. CDR1 and CDR2 (germline): ENHRY, SYGVKD. CDR3 in DNA: TGTGCCATCAGTGAGGGACTAGCGGCGGTCGGGGGGGAAGAGACCCAGTACTTC. The encoded protein is CAISEGLAAVGGEETQYF.

The rearrangement links TRBV15 to TRBJ1-2; D is uncertain. Per the germline V gene, CDR1 is LNHNV and CDR2 is YYDKDF (reference sequence). The CDR3 is 16 amino acids. Trimming shortened V by 2 bases and J by 0 bases, and 13 bases separated the two germline ends. The CDR3 nucleotides are TGTGCCACCAGCAGATCCCCCTCGGTCACTAACTATGGCTACACCTTC. Translated: CATSRSPSVTNYGYTF.

To note about this clonotype: Because it lacks the conserved phenylalanine or tryptophan at the end, this CDR3 is likely a read error. This chain joins TRBV11-1 and TRBJ1-1; no reliable D call. V was clipped by 5 bases and J by 0 bases, with 7 bases between them. Germline assignment: CDR1 SGHAT and CDR2 FQDESV (reference sequence). The CDR3 spans 13 residues. This CDR3 reads CASSAQLNTEAFS. DNA of the CDR3: TGTGCCAGCAGCGCACAGCTGAACACTGAAGCTTTCTCT.

This clonotype has just a few counts. CDR3 residues: CATANLAGGYTDTQYF. The CDR3 DNA sequence: TGTGCCACCGCCAACTTAGCGGGAGGGTACACAGATACGCAGTATTTT. The chain links TRBV27 to TRBJ2-3, with 11 positions matching TRBD2. The CDR3 is 16 amino acids. The junction had 11 bases not matched to a gene; V was cut back by 10 bases and J by 2 bases. The V gene's germline CDR1 is MNHEY and CDR2 SMNVEV (reference sequence).

This clonotype was counted only a few times. The chain has TRBV29-1 and TRBJ1-1; TRBD1 aligns across 7 bases. V was clipped by 7 bases and J by 11 bases; unmatched bases: 10. CDR3 size: 11 residues. Germline V gives CDR1 SQVTM, CDR2 ANQGSEA. The CDR3 sequence: CSALTGINAFF. CDR3 sequence (DNA): TGCAGCGCCCTGACAGGGATCAATGCTTTCTTT.

The rearrangement joins TRBV12-3 or TRBV12-4 to TRBJ1-1; 7 bases are a match to TRBD1. Unmatched junction bases numbered 20, after V lost 3 bases and J lost 7 bases. The CDR3 is made up of 18 amino acids. CDR3 bases: TGTGCCAGCAGTTTGTCTCTAAGGGGGCTACGGGGGGCCGGTGAAGCTTTCTTT. Translating it yields CASSLSLRGLRGAGEAFF.

This clonotype showed up many times. The chain is built from TRBV28 and TRBJ2-7, with D hard to call. V dropped 4 bases and J dropped 2 bases, with 15 bases sitting between them. Per germline, CDR1 MDHEN and CDR2 SYDVKM. This CDR3 contains 15 residues. The CDR3 DNA follows: TGTGCCAGCAGTTCTCAATATGGGCAGGCCTACGAGCAGTACTTC. Its translation: CASSSQYGQAYEQYF.

This clonotype showed up many times. V usage is TRBV20-1 and J usage is TRBJ2-7; D tentatively reads TRBD1 or TRBD2 (5 bases each). The V end was cut by 5 bases, the J end by 2 bases, with 13 bases between. From germline, CDR1 is DFQATT and CDR2 SNEGSKA (reference sequence). The CDR3 has 13 residues. In DNA form, the CDR3 reads TGCAGTGCTGCCCGGGACCCCGCCTACGAGCAGTACTTC. This codes for CSAARDPAYEQYF.

This clonotype was seen a single time. This chain joins TRBV3-1 and TRBJ2-5; TRBD1 might be the D (5 bases). The CDR3 spans 13 residues. Germline values: CDR1 LGHDT, CDR2 YNNKEL (reference sequence). Trimming took 4 bases from V and 7 from J, leaving 13 bases between them. CDR3 DNA sequence: TGTGCCAGCAGCCCACAGGTACTTGGGACCCAGTACTTC. Translated, it gives CASSPQVLGTQYF.

This clonotype was observed at least ten times. The chain recombines TRBV6-1 with TRBJ1-5, with 9 nucleotides matching TRBD1. Germline V gene data show CDR1 as MNHNS and CDR2 as SASEGT. The CDR3 extends over 15 amino acids. V lost 4 bases, J lost 2 bases, and 3 bases stayed unmatched. The CDR3 here is CASSGGQGGNQPQHF. The CDR3 DNA reads as TGTGCCAGCAGTGGGGGACAGGGTGGCAATCAGCCCCAGCATTTT.

In its sample, this clonotype was seen many times. This chain links TRBV28 with TRBJ1-1; tentatively, D is TRBD1 (5 bases). CDR3 length: 15 residues. Trimming took off 5 bases at V and 1 base at J, with 14 bases between the two ends. Germline V gene lookup returns CDR1 MDHEN and CDR2 SYDVKM. CDR3 nucleotides: TGTGCCAGCAGTCGAAACATTGACAGGAACACTGAAGCTTTCTTT. The encoded protein is CASSRNIDRNTEAFF. Complete variable domain (other parts from reference TRBV28 and TRBJ1-1): DVKVTQSSRYLVKRTGEKVFLECVQDMDHENMFWYRQDPGLGLRLIYFSYDVKMKEKGDIPEGYSVSREKKERFSLILESASTNQTSMYLCASSRNIDRNTEAFFGQGTRLTVV.

This clonotype was counted at least ten times. The chain combines TRBV6-1 with TRBJ1-2, with TRBD1 matching over 11 bases. CDR3 length: 15 amino acids. The germline CDR1 and CDR2 sequences are MNHNS and SASEGT. After removal of 4 bases from V and 5 bases from J, the junction contained 6 bases not matched to a gene. In DNA form, the CDR3 reads TGTGCCAGCAGTGCGGGGACAGGGGGGTTTTATGGCTACACCTTC. Protein product: CASSAGTGGFYGYTF.

The sample holds many counts of this clonotype. V is TRBV19 and J is TRBJ1-1; TRBD1 aligns across 7 bases. This CDR3 has 13 amino acids. Looked up from germline, CDR1 is LNHDA and CDR2 is SQIVND (reference sequence). V shed 7 bases and J 2 bases; nucleotides not matched to a gene: 4. The CDR3 sequence: CASMGTVNTEAFF. For the CDR3, the DNA is TGTGCCAGTATGGGGACAGTCAACACTGAAGCTTTCTTT. The full variable domain, rest sourced from reference TRBV19 and TRBJ1-1, is DGGITQSPKYLFRKEGQNVTLSCEQNLNHDAMYWYRQDPGQGLRLIYYSQIVNDFQKGDIAEGYSVSREKKESFPLTVTSAQKNPTAFYLCASMGTVNTEAFFGQGTRLTVV.

This chain uses TRBV7-8 with TRBJ1-6, with a possible D match to TRBD1 (6 bases). This CDR3 has 16 residues. Germline values: CDR1 SGHVS, CDR2 FQNEAQ. Trimming stripped 5 bases from V and 7 bases from J, with 18 bases between. Written as DNA, the CDR3 is TGTGCCAGCAGCCACGACCCCGGACAGCGCAATTCACCCCTCCACTTT. It is translated as CASSHDPGQRNSPLHF.

This clonotype was recorded at least ten times. This chain connects TRBV7-2 to TRBJ2-5, with D tentatively TRBD2 (6 bases). Germline V CDR1 and CDR2: SGHTA, FQGNSA. This CDR3 region has 14 residues. Trimming cost V 10 bases and J 0 bases, with 15 bases left between them. CDR3 sequence (DNA): TGTGCCACTCAGGGCCAGCGGGACCAAGAGACCCAGTACTTC. Its protein product is CATQGQRDQETQYF.

This clonotype showed up many times. The rearrangement joins TRBV20-1 to TRBJ2-7; 8 nucleotides line up with TRBD1. CDR1 DFQATT and CDR2 SNEGSKA come from the germline V gene (reference sequence). The CDR3 length is 13 residues. Trimming took 4 bases from V and 6 from J; bases not matched to a gene: 8. CDR3 amino acids: CSAKRTGPSEQYF. The CDR3 nucleotides read TGCAGTGCTAAACGGACAGGGCCTAGCGAGCAGTACTTC.

This clonotype was seen many times. The V and J genes are TRBV28 and TRBJ2-7, with 11 bases fitting TRBD2. Germline V gene data show CDR1 as MDHEN and CDR2 as SYDVKM. The CDR3 runs to 16 residues. V lost 4 bases and J lost 4; bases outside the gene matches: 9. CDR3 sequence reads: CASSSQTSGVVYEQYF. CDR3 DNA sequence: TGTGCCAGCAGTTCCCAGACTAGCGGGGTAGTTTACGAGCAGTACTTC.

This clonotype was seen at least ten times. V gene TRBV10-2 combines with J gene TRBJ1-2; 10 nucleotides align to TRBD1. J was trimmed by 4 bases and V by 6 bases; bases with no gene match: 17. From germline, CDR1 is WSHSY and CDR2 SAAADI. The CDR3 runs to 18 residues. The CDR3 sequence: CASSDPRDRGDLGYGYTF. Here the CDR3 DNA reads TGCGCCAGCAGCGATCCACGGGACAGGGGCGACCTAGGCTATGGCTACACCTTC.

This chain connects TRBV18 to TRBJ2-7; D gene ambiguous. Between the trimmed V and J ends, which lost 4 bases and 1 base, there was a span of 14 bases. CDR1 and CDR2 (germline): KGHSH, LQKENI. The CDR3 sequence is 15 residues long. CDR3 in amino acids: CASSLGSFLSYEQYF. CDR3 DNA: TGTGCCAGCTCACTTGGGTCGTTTCTATCCTACGAGCAGTACTTC.

The sample holds one count of this clonotype. Compared with germline, one end of the junction differs, possibly owing to a read error. The chain joins TRBV12-3 or TRBV12-4 to TRBJ1-1, with D perhaps TRBD1 (6 bases). This CDR3 comprises 15 residues. The CDR3 bases are TGTGCCAGCCTCCAAGGGGGGCCGCAGAACACAGAAGCTTTCTTT. Encoded protein: CASLQGGPQNTEAFF.

On this clonotype itself: A clone one base away is much larger, so this may be a read error. The rearrangement joins TRBV20-1 to TRBJ2-7, with TRBD1 matching 8 bases. Germline lookup yields CDR1 DFQATT and CDR2 SNEGSKA (reference sequence). This CDR3 has 13 amino acids. The CDR3 reads CCATRQGSDEQYF. CDR3 nucleotide sequence: TGCTGTGCTACCCGACAGGGGAGCGACGAGCAGTACTTC.

The sample holds many counts of this clonotype. This CDR3 fails to terminate in the conserved phenylalanine or tryptophan, so it likely reflects a read error. No DNA is shown, since the ends of the CDR3 on it are uncertain; the CDR3 is the one TCRdb lists. V is TRBV20-1 and J is TRBJ2-7; the DNA was not compared with TRBD1, the D call given in the table. From its first to its last residue, the CDR3 has 11 amino acids. From germline, CDR1 is DFQATT and CDR2 SNEGSKA (reference sequence). This CDR3 is CSARGSRDHTL.

This clonotype turned up a few times. The V call is TRBV4-3, the J call TRBJ2-7; 7 positions match TRBD1. V shed 0 bases, J shed 2 bases, and the junction held 7 bases outside the gene matches. The CDR3 runs 16 residues. CDR1 is LGHNA and CDR2 is YSLEER in the germline V gene. This chain's CDR3 is CASSQETRGFAYEQYF. In DNA form, the CDR3 reads TGCGCCAGCAGCCAAGAAACCAGGGGGTTTGCCTACGAGCAGTACTTC.

This clonotype was detected many times. The genes are TRBV5-1 and TRBJ2-7, with D uncertain. The CDR3 length is 13 residues. V was shortened by 0 bases and J by 6 bases, with 10 bases between the two germline ends. The germline gives CDR1 SGHRS, CDR2 YFSETQ. CDR3 in amino acids: CASSLVELSEQYF. The CDR3 nucleotides read TGCGCCAGCAGCTTGGTCGAACTAAGCGAGCAGTACTTC.